What follows describes a single TCR beta chain. The data were produced by immunoSEQ multiplex PCR, yet TCRdb's version contains in-frame clones alone and is incomplete. This sample yields about 93,000 clones, of which about nine tenths are seen a single time; over 13% belongs to the top ten. This entry belongs to a study of control samples from healthy donors and cancer patients. The CDR3 runs 16 residues. V lost 5 bases and J lost 4; bases outside the gene matches: 6. Germline V gene sequence: CDR1 SGHTA, CDR2 FQGNSA. The clonotype was recovered from an older woman in good health. The V call is TRBV7-2, the J call TRBJ2-3; 13 positions match TRBD2. Sequencing used blood. Written as DNA, the CDR3 is TGTGCCAGCAGCCATAGACTAGCGGGAGGATCAGATACGCAGTATTTT. Its translation: CASSHRLAGGSDTQYF.